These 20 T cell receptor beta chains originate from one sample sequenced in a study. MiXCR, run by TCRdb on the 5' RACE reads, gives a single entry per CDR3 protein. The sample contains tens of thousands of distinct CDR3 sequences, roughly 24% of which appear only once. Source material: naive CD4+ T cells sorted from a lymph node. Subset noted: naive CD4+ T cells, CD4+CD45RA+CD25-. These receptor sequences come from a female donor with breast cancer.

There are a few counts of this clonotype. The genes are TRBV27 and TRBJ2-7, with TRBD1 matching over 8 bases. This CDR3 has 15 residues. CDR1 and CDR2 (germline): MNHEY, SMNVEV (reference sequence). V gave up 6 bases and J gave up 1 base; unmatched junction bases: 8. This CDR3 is CASRHRDRPSYEQYF. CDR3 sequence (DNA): TGTGCCAGCAGACACCGGGACAGGCCTTCCTACGAGCAGTACTTC.

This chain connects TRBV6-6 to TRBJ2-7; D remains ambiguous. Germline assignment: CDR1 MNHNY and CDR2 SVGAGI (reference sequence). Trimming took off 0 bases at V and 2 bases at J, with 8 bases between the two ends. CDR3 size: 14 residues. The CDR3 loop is CASSYSLNPYEQYF. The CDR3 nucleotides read TGTGCCAGCAGTTACTCCCTCAACCCCTACGAGCAGTACTTC.

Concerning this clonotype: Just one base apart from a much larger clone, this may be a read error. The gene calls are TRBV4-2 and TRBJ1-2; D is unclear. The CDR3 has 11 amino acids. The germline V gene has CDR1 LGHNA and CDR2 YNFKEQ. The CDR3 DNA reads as TGTGCCGGCAGCCGAACAGATGGCTACACCTTC. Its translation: CAGSRTDGYTF.

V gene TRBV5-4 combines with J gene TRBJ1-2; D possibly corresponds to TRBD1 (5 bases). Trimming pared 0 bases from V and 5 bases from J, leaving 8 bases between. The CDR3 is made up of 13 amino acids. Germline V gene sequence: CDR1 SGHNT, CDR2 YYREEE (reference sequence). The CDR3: CASSLGGQYGYTF. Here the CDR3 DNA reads TGTGCCAGCAGCTTGGGGGGCCAATATGGCTACACCTTC.

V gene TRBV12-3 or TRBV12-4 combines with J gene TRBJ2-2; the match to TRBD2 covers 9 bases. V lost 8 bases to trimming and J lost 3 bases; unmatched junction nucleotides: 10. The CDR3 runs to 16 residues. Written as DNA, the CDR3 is TGTGCCAGCGGTCTCCTAAGCGGGGGGCACACCGGGGAGCTGTTTTTT. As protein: CASGLLSGGHTGELFF.

CDR3 nucleotide sequence: TGTGCCAGCAGTTATACTGGGAATCAGCCCCAGCATTTT. Protein sequence: CASSYTGNQPQHF. V gene TRBV6-2 or TRBV6-3 combines with J gene TRBJ1-5; D is unclear. V was trimmed by 3 bases and J by 4 bases, leaving 7 bases between them. Looked up from germline, CDR1 is MNHEY and CDR2 is SVGEGT. CDR3 size: 13 residues.

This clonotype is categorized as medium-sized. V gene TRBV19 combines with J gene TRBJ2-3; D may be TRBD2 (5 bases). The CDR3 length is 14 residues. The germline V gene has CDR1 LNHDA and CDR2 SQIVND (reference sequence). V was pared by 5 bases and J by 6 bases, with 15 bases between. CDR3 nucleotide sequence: TGTGCCAGTAGTTTCAAAACTAGTGAGGATACGCAGTATTTT. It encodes CASSFKTSEDTQYF.

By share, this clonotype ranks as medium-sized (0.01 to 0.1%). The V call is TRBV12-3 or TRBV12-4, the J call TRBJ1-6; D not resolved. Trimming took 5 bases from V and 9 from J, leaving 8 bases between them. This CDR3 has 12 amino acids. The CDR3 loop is CASSRPSSPLHF. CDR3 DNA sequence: TGTGCCAGCAGTCGGCCCAGTTCACCCCTCCACTTT.

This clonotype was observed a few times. The CDR3 loop is CASSVVPTYNSPLHF. DNA for the CDR3: TGTGCCAGCAGCGTAGTTCCAACCTATAATTCACCCCTCCACTTT. This sequence joins TRBV9 and TRBJ1-6; the D is unclear. CDR1 is SGDLS, CDR2 YYNGEE, per germline. The CDR3 has 15 amino acids. The germline V and J ends were trimmed by 0 bases and 2 bases, with 6 bases remaining between them.

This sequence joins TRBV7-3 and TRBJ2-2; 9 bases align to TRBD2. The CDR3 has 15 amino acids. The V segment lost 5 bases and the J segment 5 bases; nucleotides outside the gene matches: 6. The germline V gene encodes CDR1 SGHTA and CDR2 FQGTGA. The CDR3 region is CASSTSGGRTGELFF. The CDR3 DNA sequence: TGTGCCAGCAGCACAAGCGGGGGGCGGACCGGGGAGCTGTTTTTT.

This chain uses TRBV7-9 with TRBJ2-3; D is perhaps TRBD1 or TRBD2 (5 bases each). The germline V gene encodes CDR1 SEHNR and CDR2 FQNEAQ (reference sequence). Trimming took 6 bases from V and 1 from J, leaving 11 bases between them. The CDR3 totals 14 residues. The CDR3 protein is CASRGDARTDTQYF. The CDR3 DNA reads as TGTGCCAGCAGGGGGGACGCCCGCACAGATACGCAGTATTTT. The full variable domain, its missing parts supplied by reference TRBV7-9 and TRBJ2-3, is DTGVSQNPRHKITKRGQNVTFRCDPISEHNRLYWYRQTLGQGPEFLTYFQNEAQLEKSRLLSDRFSAERPKGSFSTLEIQRTEQGDSAMYLCASRGDARTDTQYFGPGTRLTVL.

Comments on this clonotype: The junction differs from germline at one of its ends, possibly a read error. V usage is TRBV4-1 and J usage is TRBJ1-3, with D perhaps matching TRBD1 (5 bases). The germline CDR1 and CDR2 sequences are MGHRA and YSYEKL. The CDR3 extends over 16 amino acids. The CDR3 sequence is CVSSQEQASTGNTIYF. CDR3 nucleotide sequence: TGCGTCAGCAGCCAAGAACAGGCGTCAACTGGAAACACCATATATTTT.

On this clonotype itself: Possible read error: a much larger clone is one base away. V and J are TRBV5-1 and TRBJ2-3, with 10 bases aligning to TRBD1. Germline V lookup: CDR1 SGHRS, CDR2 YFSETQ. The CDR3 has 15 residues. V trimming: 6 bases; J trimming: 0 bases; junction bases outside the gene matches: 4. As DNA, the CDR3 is TGCGCCAGCACCGGACAGGGGGGGAGCACAGATACGCAGTATTTT. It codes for CASTGQGGSTDTQYF.

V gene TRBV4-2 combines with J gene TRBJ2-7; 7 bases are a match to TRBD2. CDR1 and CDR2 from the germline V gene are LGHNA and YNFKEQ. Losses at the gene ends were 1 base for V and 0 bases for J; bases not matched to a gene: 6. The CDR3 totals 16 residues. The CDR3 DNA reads TGTGCCAGCAGCCAAGGGGGTGGCGGGAGCTCCTACGAGCAGTACTTC. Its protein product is CASSQGGGGSSYEQYF.

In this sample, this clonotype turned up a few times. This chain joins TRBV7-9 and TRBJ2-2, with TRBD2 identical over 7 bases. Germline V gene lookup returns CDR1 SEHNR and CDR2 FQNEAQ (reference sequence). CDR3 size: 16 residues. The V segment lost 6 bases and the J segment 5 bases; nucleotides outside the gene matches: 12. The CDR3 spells CASRPPGRERTGELFF. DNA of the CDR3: TGTGCCAGCAGACCTCCGGGGCGGGAGCGGACCGGGGAGCTGTTTTTT.

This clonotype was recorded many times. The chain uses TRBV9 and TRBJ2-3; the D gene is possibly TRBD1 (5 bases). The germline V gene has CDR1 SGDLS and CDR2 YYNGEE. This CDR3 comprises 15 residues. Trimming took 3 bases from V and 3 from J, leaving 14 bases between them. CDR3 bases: TGTGCCAGCAGCGCTCGACAGCGTAATACAGATACGCAGTATTTT. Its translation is CASSARQRNTDTQYF.

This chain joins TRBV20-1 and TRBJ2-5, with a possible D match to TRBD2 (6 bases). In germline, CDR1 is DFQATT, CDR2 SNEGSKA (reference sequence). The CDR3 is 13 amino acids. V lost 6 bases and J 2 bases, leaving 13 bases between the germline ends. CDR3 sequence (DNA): TGCAGTGCGGTAGCGGTATTTCAAGAGACCCAGTACTTC. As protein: CSAVAVFQETQYF.

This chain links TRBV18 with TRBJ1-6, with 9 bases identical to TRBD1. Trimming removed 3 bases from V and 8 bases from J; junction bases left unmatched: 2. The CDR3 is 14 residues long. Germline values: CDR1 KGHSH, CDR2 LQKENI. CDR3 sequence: CASSPRQGDSPLHF. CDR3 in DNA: TGTGCCAGCTCACCGAGACAGGGGGATTCACCCCTCCACTTT.

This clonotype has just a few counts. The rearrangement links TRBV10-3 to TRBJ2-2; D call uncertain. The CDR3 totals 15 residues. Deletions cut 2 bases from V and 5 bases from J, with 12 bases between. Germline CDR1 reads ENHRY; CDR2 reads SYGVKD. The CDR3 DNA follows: TGTGCCATCAGTGAGCCGTCGAGAAATACCGGGGAGCTGTTTTTT. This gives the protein CAISEPSRNTGELFF.

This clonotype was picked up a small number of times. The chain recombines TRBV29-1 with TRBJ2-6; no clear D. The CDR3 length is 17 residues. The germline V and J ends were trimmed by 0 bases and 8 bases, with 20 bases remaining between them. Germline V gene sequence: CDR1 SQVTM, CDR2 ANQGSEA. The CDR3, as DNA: TGCAGCGTTGAAGATCTTCGCGGCAGTCCCTTGACCAACGTCCTGACTTTC. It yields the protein CSVEDLRGSPLTNVLTF.